These 15 T cell receptor beta chains were sequenced from one sample in a study of cytomegalovirus exposure and HLA in healthy donors. Amplification used 60 Vbeta primers and 13 Jbeta primers. Data came from immunoSEQ multiplex PCR; TCRdb stores just in-frame clones and leaves some out. In total, the table holds tens of thousands of clones. Input material: PBMCs. These receptors were taken from a man aged 45-60 years in good health and CMV-seronegative.

The chain recombines TRBV14 with TRBJ1-1, with TRBD1 matching over 8 bases. Germline V CDR1 and CDR2: SGHDN, FVKESK. CDR3 length: 15 amino acids. Trimming at V came to 3 bases and at J to 2 bases, leaving 5 bases not matched to a gene. The CDR3, as DNA: TGTGCCAGCAGCCAGAGGGACAGGATTAACACTGAAGCTTTCTTT. Translation gives CASSQRDRINTEAFF.

The chain is built from TRBV27 and TRBJ1-5; D unresolved. There are 12 residues in the CDR3. V was clipped by 4 bases and J by 4 bases, with 5 bases between them. CDR1 MNHEY and CDR2 SMNVEV come from the germline V gene (reference sequence). Written as DNA, the CDR3 is TGTGCCAGCAGTTACATAAATCAGCCCCAGCATTTT. Its translation is CASSYINQPQHF.

The chain is built from TRBV6-5 and TRBJ1-2; 8 nucleotides match TRBD1. The V gene's germline CDR1 is MNHEY and CDR2 SVGAGI. The CDR3 has 15 residues. J was trimmed by 6 bases and V by 0 bases; bases with no gene match: 6. This CDR3 is CASSYSLRTGNGYTF. In DNA form, the CDR3 reads TGTGCCAGCAGTTACTCTCTCCGGACAGGGAATGGCTACACCTTC.

The gene calls are TRBV5-1 and TRBJ1-1, with 7 bases fitting TRBD1. CDR1 and CDR2 (germline): SGHRS, YFSETQ. CDR3 length: 15 amino acids. The V gene end was trimmed by 4 bases and the J gene end by 1 base; junction bases not matched to a gene: 7. The CDR3 coding sequence is TGCGCCAGCAGCCTACTTCGACAGGGGAACACTGAAGCTTTCTTT. As protein: CASSLLRQGNTEAFF.

The genes are TRBV6-6 and TRBJ1-5; maybe TRBD1 (6 bases). The CDR3 covers 16 residues. V lost 5 bases and J lost 0, with 14 bases in between. Germline V lookup: CDR1 MNHNY, CDR2 SVGAGI (reference sequence). The CDR3 protein is CASSKPQGSSNQPQHF. The CDR3, as DNA: TGTGCCAGCAGTAAACCACAGGGAAGTAGCAATCAGCCCCAGCATTTT.

V is TRBV30 and J is TRBJ1-1, with no clear D. This CDR3 has 12 amino acids. Per germline, CDR1 GTSNPN and CDR2 SVGIG (reference sequence). V was shortened by 0 bases and J by 4 bases, with 6 bases between the two germline ends. CDR3 protein: CAWSVLSTEAFF. CDR3 sequence (DNA): TGTGCCTGGAGTGTACTGAGCACTGAAGCTTTCTTT.

Of note for this clone: The junction does not match germline at one end; this may be a read error. The rearrangement links TRBV4-1 to TRBJ2-7, with 8 bases that match TRBD1. CDR3 length equals 15 residues. CDR1 is MGHRA and CDR2 is YSYEKL in the germline V gene. CDR3 DNA sequence: TGCGCCAGCGGCCAAGATTCAGGGGGCGCGTACGAGCAGTACTTC. Its translation is CASGQDSGGAYEQYF.

The rearrangement uses TRBV5-1 and TRBJ2-2, with TRBD1 identical over 11 bases. The germline V gene encodes CDR1 SGHRS and CDR2 YFSETQ. The CDR3 has 15 residues. V lost 3 bases, J lost 4 bases, and 2 bases stayed unmatched. For the CDR3, the DNA is TGCGCCAGCAGCTCCGGACAGGGGGCCACCGGGGAGCTGTTTTTT. This gives the protein CASSSGQGATGELFF.

The chain links TRBV28 to TRBJ2-2; D is perhaps TRBD2 (5 bases). Germline CDR1 is MDHEN and CDR2 is SYDVKM. The CDR3 has 14 residues. V lost 6 bases and J 4 bases, leaving 12 bases between the germline ends. CDR3 DNA sequence: TGTGCCAGCAGCTTCACGGCGGGCACCGGGGAGCTGTTTTTT. This gives the protein CASSFTAGTGELFF.

This chain uses TRBV10-1 with TRBJ1-4; 9 bases match TRBD1. The V gene end was trimmed by 9 bases and the J gene end by 5 bases; junction bases not matched to a gene: 7. Looked up from germline, CDR1 is WNHNN and CDR2 is SYGVQD (reference sequence). This CDR3 has 14 residues. CDR3 region: CARTRTGVNEKLFF. In nucleotides, the CDR3 is TGCGCCAGAACGCGGACAGGGGTCAATGAAAAACTGTTTTTT.

The genes are TRBV6-1 and TRBJ1-1; D not resolved. Trimming removed 5 bases at V and 0 bases at J, with 4 bases between. Germline assignment: CDR1 MNHNS and CDR2 SASEGT. The CDR3 consists of 12 residues. The CDR3, as DNA: TGTGCCAGCAGTCCCATGAACACTGAAGCTTTCTTT. Translation gives CASSPMNTEAFF.

V gene TRBV9 combines with J gene TRBJ2-2, with a possible D match to TRBD2 (6 bases). V was cut by 0 bases and J by 4 bases, with 10 bases left in between. Germline-derived CDR1 and CDR2 are SGDLS and YYNGEE. The CDR3 has 15 amino acids. DNA for the CDR3: TGTGCCAGCAGCGTAGCCTGGGGAGGCACCGGGGAGCTGTTTTTT. Translated, it gives CASSVAWGGTGELFF.

This sequence joins TRBV5-1 and TRBJ2-7, with 9 bases matching TRBD1. CDR1 is SGHRS, CDR2 YFSETQ, per germline. V shed 4 bases and J 3 bases; nucleotides not matched to a gene: 17. This CDR3 has 18 residues. The CDR3 reads CASSTRSQGANTFYEQYF. CDR3 coding DNA: TGCGCCAGCAGCACGAGATCACAGGGGGCTAATACTTTCTACGAGCAGTACTTC.

The chain couples TRBV5-1 to TRBJ1-2, with 10 bases matching TRBD1. There are 15 residues in the CDR3. Germline V gene data show CDR1 as SGHRS and CDR2 as YFSETQ. The J segment lost 4 bases and the V segment lost 4 bases, leaving 7 bases of the junction unmatched. CDR3 loop: CASSPTGGASYGYTF. The CDR3 region has the DNA TGCGCCAGCAGCCCGACAGGGGGCGCGAGCTATGGCTACACCTTC.

The chain uses TRBV5-1 and TRBJ1-6; the D gene is possibly TRBD1 (5 bases). Germline V gene sequence: CDR1 SGHRS, CDR2 YFSETQ. The V end lost 0 bases, the J end lost 10 bases, and 17 bases lay between the germline ends. The CDR3 is 16 amino acids. In DNA, the CDR3 is TGCGCCAGCAGCTTGGCGGTTGGTCAGGGCAGGTCACCCCTCCACTTT. It codes for CASSLAVGQGRSPLHF.